The present T cell receptor (beta chain) was sequenced within a study of Graves' ophthalmopathy and Graves' hyperthyroidism. The authors amplified TCR beta CDR3 regions, and they did so from RNA transcripts for repertoire sequencing. HTBI primers were employed in first-round RT-PCR, then a second-round multiplex PCR followed. TCRdb re-analysed the multiplex PCR reads in MiXCR, keeping a single row per CDR3 protein. The profile covers more than 1,000,000 distinct CDR3 sequences, with less than 45% appearing a single time and around 10% taken by the ten largest. The authors enrolled newly diagnosed hyperthyroidism patients aged 18 to 65 with under 2 months' duration. Diagnostic conclusions were grounded in clinical symptoms, serum thyroxine, TRAb, thyroid ultrasound and orbital computed tomography. V lost 0 bases and J lost 8, with 5 bases in between. The CDR3 is made up of 13 amino acids. CDR1 is MRHNA and CDR2 is SNTAGT in the germline V gene.

This clonotype was counted ten times or more. The antigen is unknown. The study's findings and limits: Blood contained most expanded thyroid clonotypes exceeding 0.001 frequency.

The rearrangement uses TRBV6-4 and TRBJ1-6; D is unclear. Sample: peripheral blood or thyroid tissue (not recorded which). The TCR sequence derives from an adult man with Graves' hyperthyroidism. CDR3 residues: CASSDSRDSPLHF. The CDR3 DNA sequence: TGTGCCAGCAGTGACTCGAGGGATTCACCCCTCCACTTT.